The 16 T cell receptor beta chains below all came from one sample that was sequenced in a study of blood T cell repertoires in COVID-19. Repertoires were generated with immunoSEQ multiplex PCR, while TCRdb's copy carries only in-frame clones and drops some. The data hold approximately 350,000 clones, with around 92% observed a single time. Sequencing was performed on peripheral blood. All receptors derive from a man aged 40-49 years with acute or convalescent COVID-19.

The genes are TRBV3-1 (or the pseudogene TRBV3-2) and TRBJ1-6; D gene unclear. V was cut by 4 bases and J by 0 bases, with 13 bases left in between. Per germline, CDR1 LGHDT and CDR2 YNNKEL (reference sequence). This CDR3 contains 17 residues. The CDR3, as DNA: TGTGCCAGCAGCCCACGGGGTACTTTCTCCTATAATTCACCCCTCCACTTT. This translates into CASSPRGTFSYNSPLHF.

V gene TRBV28 combines with J gene TRBJ2-1; D possibly corresponds to TRBD2 (5 bases). Trimming pared 3 bases from V and 4 bases from J, leaving 22 bases between. Germline CDR1 is MDHEN and CDR2 is SYDVKM. The CDR3 loop spans 18 amino acids. This CDR3 reads CASSFPRVYGKRYNEQFF. As DNA, the CDR3 is TGTGCCAGCAGTTTCCCCCGGGTGTACGGGAAACGGTACAATGAGCAGTTCTTC.

This CDR3 is CASSGTGGSPLHF. CDR3 coding DNA: TGTGCCAGCAGCGGGACAGGCGGGTCACCCCTCCACTTT. The J gene is TRBJ1-6, the V gene TRBV9; 7 positions match TRBD1. Unmatched junction bases numbered 4, after V lost 3 bases and J lost 10 bases. The CDR3 has 13 amino acids. CDR1 SGDLS and CDR2 YYNGEE come from the germline V gene.

The chain couples TRBV27 to TRBJ2-7; D gene unclear. The CDR3 extends over 13 amino acids. Per germline, CDR1 MNHEY and CDR2 SMNVEV (reference sequence). The germline V and J ends were trimmed by 0 bases and 5 bases, with 8 bases remaining between them. CDR3 DNA: TGTGCCAGCAGTTTATCGAGGCGGAACGAGCAGTACTTC. Translated, it gives CASSLSRRNEQYF.

The chain combines TRBV24-1 with TRBJ2-5; the match to TRBD1 covers 10 bases. The germline V gene encodes CDR1 KGHDR and CDR2 SFDVKD. The ends lost 3 bases at V and 13 bases at J; junction bases unmatched: 7. The CDR3 totals 13 residues. This chain's CDR3 is CATSDGQGDQRYF. CDR3 sequence (DNA): TGTGCCACCAGTGATGGACAGGGGGACCAAAGGTACTTC.

The chain couples TRBV18 to TRBJ2-3, with a possible D match to TRBD1 (5 bases). Trimming shortened V by 1 base and J by 2 bases, and 13 bases separated the two germline ends. This CDR3 spans 16 amino acids. Germline V gene sequence: CDR1 KGHSH, CDR2 LQKENI. The CDR3 DNA is TGTGCCAGCTCACCACTTTGGGGCGGATTCACAGATACGCAGTATTTT. Its protein is CASSPLWGGFTDTQYF. The whole variable domain, filled in from reference TRBV18 and TRBJ2-3, reads NAGVMQNPRHLVRRRGQEARLRCSPMKGHSHVYWYRQLPEEGLKFMVYLQKENIIDESGMPKERFSAEFPKEGPSILRIQQVVRGDSAAYFCASSPLWGGFTDTQYFGPGTRLTVL.

This rearrangement joins TRBV28 to TRBJ2-7; tentatively, D is TRBD2 (6 bases). The CDR3 covers 16 residues. Germline CDR1 MDHEN, CDR2 SYDVKM. Trimming removed 4 bases at V and 0 bases at J, with 16 bases between. In DNA form, the CDR3 reads TGTGCCAGCAGTTCAAGAGGGACTGCGATCTCCTACGAGCAGTACTTC. It encodes CASSSRGTAISYEQYF.

The chain is built from TRBV5-4 and TRBJ2-1; TRBD1 agrees at 7 bases. Germline trimming cut 1 base from V and 9 bases from J; bases unmatched to any gene: 4. The CDR3 has 13 residues. Germline CDR1 and CDR2: SGHNT and YYREEE (reference sequence). The CDR3 spells CASSLKGAGEQFF. As DNA, the CDR3 is TGTGCCAGCAGCTTGAAGGGGGCCGGTGAGCAGTTCTTC.

This rearrangement joins TRBV4-1 to TRBJ1-1, with 8 nucleotides matching TRBD1. Germline-derived CDR1 and CDR2 are MGHRA and YSYEKL. V was pared by 5 bases and J by 0 bases, with 5 bases of the junction left unmatched. CDR3 size: 15 residues. CDR3: CASSFRGQVNTEAFF. The CDR3 DNA follows: TGCGCCAGCAGCTTTCGGGGACAGGTGAACACTGAAGCTTTCTTT.

Written as DNA, the CDR3 is TGTGCCAGCAGGGGACAGGGGGATCCACCCCTCCACTTT. This gives the protein CASRGQGDPPLHF. The chain combines TRBV27 with TRBJ1-6, with 11 nucleotides matching TRBD1. Germline V gene sequence: CDR1 MNHEY, CDR2 SMNVEV (reference sequence). V lost 6 bases to trimming and J lost 11 bases; unmatched junction nucleotides: 3. The CDR3 loop spans 13 amino acids.

The chain links TRBV19 to TRBJ1-2; no clear D. In germline, CDR1 is LNHDA, CDR2 SQIVND (reference sequence). This CDR3 comprises 15 residues. Trimming removed 6 bases at V and 5 bases at J, with 19 bases between. In DNA, the CDR3 is TGTGCCAGTAGCTTCCGGGATCCGGGAAGGTATGGCTACACCTTC. Amino acid sequence: CASSFRDPGRYGYTF.

The chain couples TRBV27 to TRBJ2-1; D unclear. In germline, CDR1 is MNHEY, CDR2 SMNVEV (reference sequence). There are 14 residues in the CDR3. Deletions cut 4 bases from V and 6 bases from J, with 13 bases between. The CDR3 spells CASSYRVFGNEQFF. DNA for the CDR3: TGTGCCAGCAGTTACCGGGTTTTTGGCAATGAGCAGTTCTTC.

The chain links TRBV27 to TRBJ2-5; maybe TRBD2 (7 bases). The CDR3 is 16 amino acids. Germline assignment: CDR1 MNHEY and CDR2 SMNVEV (reference sequence). The V end was cut by 6 bases, the J end by 3 bases, with 20 bases between. The CDR3: CASSPTGRAWEETQYF. CDR3 coding DNA: TGTGCCAGCAGCCCTACAGGGAGGGCATGGGAAGAGACCCAGTACTTC.

The chain links TRBV3-1 (or the pseudogene TRBV3-2) to TRBJ1-5; 9 positions agree with TRBD1. CDR3 length equals 18 residues. The V gene end was trimmed by 0 bases and the J gene end by 5 bases; junction bases not matched to a gene: 11. Per germline, CDR1 LGHDT and CDR2 YNNKEL (reference sequence). CDR3 sequence reads: CASSQDSLRTGVDQPQHF. In DNA form, the CDR3 reads TGTGCCAGCAGCCAAGATTCCCTCAGGACAGGGGTGGATCAGCCCCAGCATTTT.

This rearrangement joins TRBV6-5 to TRBJ2-4, with 8 bases identical to TRBD1. Germline V CDR1 and CDR2: MNHEY, SVGAGI. This CDR3 comprises 15 residues. J lost 3 bases, V lost 6 bases, and 7 bases had no gene match. The DNA of the CDR3 is TGTGCCAGCAGCCCGGACAGGGATGTCAAAAACATTCAGTACTTC. Encoded protein: CASSPDRDVKNIQYF.

The V gene is TRBV5-4, the J gene TRBJ2-5, with TRBD2 matching over 9 bases. The CDR3 extends over 17 amino acids. Germline V gives CDR1 SGHNT, CDR2 YYREEE (reference sequence). Trimming at V came to 0 bases and at J to 5 bases, leaving 11 bases not matched to a gene. The CDR3 coding sequence is TGTGCCAGCAGCTTGGGGCGGGGGGGCCCGGACTCGGAGACCCAGTACTTC. This translates into CASSLGRGGPDSETQYF.